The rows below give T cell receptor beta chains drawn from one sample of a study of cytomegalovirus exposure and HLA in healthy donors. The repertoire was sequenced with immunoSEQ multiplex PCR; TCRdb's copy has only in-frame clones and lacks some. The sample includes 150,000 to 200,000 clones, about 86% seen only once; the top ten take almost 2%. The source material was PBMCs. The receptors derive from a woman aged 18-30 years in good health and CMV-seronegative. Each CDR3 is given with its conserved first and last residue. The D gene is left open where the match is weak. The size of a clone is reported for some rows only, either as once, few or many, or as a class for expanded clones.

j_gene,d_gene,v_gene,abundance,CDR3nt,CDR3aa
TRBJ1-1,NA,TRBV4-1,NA,TGCGCCAGCAGCCAAAATTCGATACAGGGCGTGAACACTGAAGCTTTCTTT,CASSQNSIQGVNTEAFF
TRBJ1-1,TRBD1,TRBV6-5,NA,TGTGCCAGCAGTGGCACAGGGGGCAGCACTGAAGCTTTCTTT,CASSGTGGSTEAFF
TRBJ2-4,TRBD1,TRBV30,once,TGTGCCTCAAATGCGATAGGGGGCTTTGACATTCAGTACTTC,CASNAIGGFDIQYF
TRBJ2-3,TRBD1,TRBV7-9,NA,TGTGCCAGCAGCTTGGACCCGGGACAGGGTACAGATACGCAGTATTTT,CASSLDPGQGTDTQYF
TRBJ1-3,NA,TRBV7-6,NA,TGTGCCAGCAGCCGCCGTGATTTCCCAGGGGACTCTGGAAACACCATATATTTT,CASSRRDFPGDSGNTIYF
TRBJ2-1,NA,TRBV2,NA,TGTGCCAGTGTCTTCAGCTCCTACAATGAGCAGTTCTTC,CASVFSSYNEQFF
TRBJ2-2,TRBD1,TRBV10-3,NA,TGTGCCATCAGGGGAGGACAGGGGGTAGAAAGCACCGGGGAGCTGTTTTTT,CAIRGGQGVESTGELFF
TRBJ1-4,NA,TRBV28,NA,TGTGCCAGCAGGCGGGGGGGAGCGGCTAATGAAAAACTGTTTTTT,CASRRGGAANEKLFF
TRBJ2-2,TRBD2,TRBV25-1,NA,TGTGCCAGCAGGAGAGCGGGGGACACCGGGGAGCTGTTTTTT,CASRRAGDTGELFF
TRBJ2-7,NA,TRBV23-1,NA,TGCGCCAGCAGTCAATCGGGGCGGACGCCCTACGAGCAGTACTTC,CASSQSGRTPYEQYF
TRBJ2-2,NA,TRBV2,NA,TGTGCCAGCAGTGCTAGACAGATTTCGAACACCGGGGAGCTGTTTTTT,CASSARQISNTGELFF
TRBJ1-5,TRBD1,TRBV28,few,TGTGCCAGCAGTTTATTCCCCCTGACAGGGGACCATAGCAATCAGCCCCAGCATTTT,CASSLFPLTGDHSNQPQHF
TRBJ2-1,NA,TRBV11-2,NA,TGTGCCAGCAGCTCACGGTTTCTGGGGAGCACCTCCTACAATGAGCAGTTCTTC,CASSSRFLGSTSYNEQFF
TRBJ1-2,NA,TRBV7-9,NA,TGTTCCAGTTCAGCGTATGGCTACACCTTC,CSSSAYGYTF
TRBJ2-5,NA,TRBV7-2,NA,TGTGCCAGCAGCTTAGAAGGCCGAGCGGGGACCCAGTACTTC,CASSLEGRAGTQYF
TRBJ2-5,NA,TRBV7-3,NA,TGTGCCAGCACGCTACCGAGGACTCCGCTCGAAGAGACCCAGTACTTC,CASTLPRTPLEETQYF
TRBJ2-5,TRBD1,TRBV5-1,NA,TGCGCCAGCAGCCCGACAGGGGGACAAGAGACCCAGTACTTC,CASSPTGGQETQYF
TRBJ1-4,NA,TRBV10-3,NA,TGTGCCGTCTCTCAGCGGGGTAATGAAAAACTGTTTTTT,CAVSQRGNEKLFF
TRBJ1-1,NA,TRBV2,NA,TGTGCCAGCAGTGATCCCCCGGTGAACACTGAAGCTTTCTTT,CASSDPPVNTEAFF
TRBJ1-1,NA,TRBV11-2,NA,TGTGCCAGCAGCTCGGACAGCCTAAACACTGAAGCTTTCTTT,CASSSDSLNTEAFF
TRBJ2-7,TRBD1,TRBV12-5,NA,TGTGCTAGTGGTTTGTTCTCCGGGGGACAGGTCAGCGAGCAGTACTTC,CASGLFSGGQVSEQYF
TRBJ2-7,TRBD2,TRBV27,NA,TGTGCCAGCAGTCCGGGACTAGCGGGAGGGCCAAGACACGAGCAGTACTTC,CASSPGLAGGPRHEQYF
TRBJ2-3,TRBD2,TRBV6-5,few,TGTGCCAGCAGTAGCGCGAGCGGGACCATAGATACGCAGTATTTT,CASSSASGTIDTQYF
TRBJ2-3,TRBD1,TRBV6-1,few,TGTGCCAGCACCTTGGGACAGGGAGGCCCAGATACGCAGTATTTT,CASTLGQGGPDTQYF
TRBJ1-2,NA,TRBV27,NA,TGTGCCAGCAGTTTCTCCGGGGGAGGAGGCTACACCTTC,CASSFSGGGGYTF
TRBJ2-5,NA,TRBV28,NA,TGTGCCAGCAGATCAGCCGGGATCCCAAAGACCCAGTACTTC,CASRSAGIPKTQYF